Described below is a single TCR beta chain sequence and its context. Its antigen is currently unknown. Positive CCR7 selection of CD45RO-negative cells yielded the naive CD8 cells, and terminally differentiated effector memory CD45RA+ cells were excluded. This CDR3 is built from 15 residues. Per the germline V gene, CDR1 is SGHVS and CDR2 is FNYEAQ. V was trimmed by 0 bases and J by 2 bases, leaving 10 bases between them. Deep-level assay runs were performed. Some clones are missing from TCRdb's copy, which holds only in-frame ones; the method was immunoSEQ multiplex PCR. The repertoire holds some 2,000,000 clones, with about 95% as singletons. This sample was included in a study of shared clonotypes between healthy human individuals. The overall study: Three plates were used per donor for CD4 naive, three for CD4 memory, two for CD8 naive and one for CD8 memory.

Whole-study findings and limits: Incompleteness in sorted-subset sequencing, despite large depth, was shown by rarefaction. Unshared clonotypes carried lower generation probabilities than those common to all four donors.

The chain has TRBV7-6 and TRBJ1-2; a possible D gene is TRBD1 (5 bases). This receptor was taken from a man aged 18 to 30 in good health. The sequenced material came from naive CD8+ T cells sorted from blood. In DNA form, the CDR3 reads TGTGCCAGCAGCTTAGCAGACCAGGGAAACTATGGCTACACCTTC. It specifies CASSLADQGNYGYTF.